These 9 T cell receptor beta chains were sequenced from one sample in a study of T-cell reconstitution after alpha-beta-depleted transplantation in children. Unique molecular identifiers were used in preparing the TCRbeta library. MiXCR, run by TCRdb on the PCR reads, gives a single entry per CDR3 protein. Among 200,000 to 300,000 distinct CDR3 sequences listed, roughly 26% were seen once. The material was PBMCs, obtained before TCRalphabeta/CD19-depleted stem cell transplant. The receptors derive from a girl aged 2 to 10 with Fanconi anemia, due to receive a stem cell transplant.

Many counts were recorded for this clonotype. The V gene is TRBV6-1, the J gene TRBJ1-2, with a weak D call TRBD1 (5 bases). Per germline, CDR1 MNHNS and CDR2 SASEGT. Trimming removed 0 bases at V and 0 bases at J, with 5 bases between. This CDR3 region has 14 residues. The CDR3 DNA reads TGTGCCAGCAGTGAAGCAGGGGCTAACTATGGCTACACCTTC. The encoded protein is CASSEAGANYGYTF.

This clonotype has more than one count but fewer than ten. The gene calls are TRBV5-1 and TRBJ2-1; no clear D gene. Germline lookup yields CDR1 SGHRS and CDR2 YFSETQ. V was cut by 0 bases and J by 0 bases, with 7 bases left in between. The CDR3 consists of 15 residues. DNA for the CDR3: TGCGCCAGCAGCTTGGCAGATAGCTCCTACAATGAGCAGTTCTTC. Protein sequence: CASSLADSSYNEQFF.

This clonotype was detected many times. The chain is built from TRBV5-1 and TRBJ1-1; no clear D gene. Germline loops: CDR1 SGHRS, CDR2 YFSETQ. V was cut by 4 bases and J by 6 bases, with 16 bases left in between. This CDR3 has 14 residues. The CDR3 here is CASSLHQTSSEAFF. The CDR3 DNA reads as TGCGCCAGCAGCCTACACCAAACGTCCTCTGAAGCTTTCTTT.

This clonotype was seen ten or more times. The chain employs TRBV9 and TRBJ2-1, with D possibly being TRBD1 (6 bases). This CDR3 has 15 amino acids. Germline CDR1 is SGDLS and CDR2 is YYNGEE. Trimming took 4 bases from V and 4 from J, leaving 15 bases between them. The DNA for the CDR3 is TGTGCCAGCAGCTCTCACAGGGACCCTTACAATGAGCAGTTCTTC. This codes for CASSSHRDPYNEQFF.

V is TRBV20-1 and J is TRBJ2-7; TRBD1 or TRBD2 may be the D gene (5 bases each). Germline V gene sequence: CDR1 DFQATT, CDR2 SNEGSKA (reference sequence). The CDR3 has 14 amino acids. V was shortened by 6 bases and J by 3 bases, with 18 bases between the two germline ends. The chain's CDR3 is CSADTSEGLYEQYF. The DNA for the CDR3 is TGCAGTGCCGACACCTCCGAGGGGCTCTACGAGCAGTACTTC.

The genes are TRBV6-4 and TRBJ2-1; 9 bases line up with TRBD2. Germline V CDR1 and CDR2: MRHNA, SNTAGT. This CDR3 has 15 residues. J lost 7 bases, V lost 5 bases, and 9 bases had no gene match. The CDR3 DNA is TGTGCCAGCAGTCCACTCCCGGGACTAGCTAATGAGCAGTTCTTC. Its protein product is CASSPLPGLANEQFF.

This clonotype was counted ten times or more. The gene calls are TRBV20-1 and TRBJ2-3; 11 bases fit TRBD2. Germline V CDR1 and CDR2: DFQATT, SNEGSKA (reference sequence). The CDR3 contains 16 residues. V shed 3 bases, J shed 3 bases, and the junction held 8 bases outside the gene matches. CDR3 in amino acids: CSASALTSGRTDTQYF. CDR3 nucleotide sequence: TGCAGTGCTAGTGCACTCACTAGCGGGAGAACAGATACGCAGTATTTT.

The chain joins TRBV20-1 to TRBJ2-1; D may match TRBD1 or TRBD2 (6 bases each). V was trimmed by 5 bases and J by 2 bases, leaving 16 bases between them. The CDR3 runs to 15 residues. CDR1 and CDR2 (germline): DFQATT, SNEGSKA (reference sequence). DNA of the CDR3: TGCAGTGCTTCCAAGGGCGGGACACCCTACAATGAGCAGTTCTTC. Translating gives CSASKGGTPYNEQFF.

The CDR3 region has the DNA TGTGCCAGCAGCGTAGACAAACACAATGAGCAGTTCTTC. This translates into CASSVDKHNEQFF. The rearrangement links TRBV7-3 to TRBJ2-1, with unresolved D. V was shortened by 5 bases and J by 5 bases, with 10 bases between the two germline ends. Germline CDR1 is SGHTA and CDR2 is FQGTGA. The CDR3 covers 13 residues. The complete variable domain, with remaining parts taken from reference TRBV7-3 and TRBJ2-1, reads GAGVSQTPSNKVTEKGKYVELRCDPISGHTALYWYRQSLGQGPEFLIYFQGTGAADDSGLPNDRFFAVRPEGSVSTLKIQRTERGDSAVYLCASSVDKHNEQFFGPGTRLTVL.